A single sample gave rise to the 30 T cell receptor beta chains below, sequenced in a study of vaccination effects on CD4 cells after COVID-19. This table comes from immunoSEQ multiplex PCR, and its TCRdb copy is limited to in-frame clones, with some not included. This sample carries under 40,000 clones, roughly four fifths of them seen once, and the ten largest clones take under 7.5%. No antigens are known for them. Cells that had been cultured for 10 days were the source of isolated CD4+ T cells. The person was diagnosed with PCR-confirmed SARS-CoV-2 infection between March and December 2020. Each person got two doses of an mRNA SARS-CoV-2 vaccine, BNT162b2 or mRNA-1273. Specimen: CD4+ T cells from PBMCs cultured without peptide, collected after COVID-19 vaccination. These receptors were obtained from a human donor who had a prior SARS-CoV-2 infection.

The chain has TRBV7-3 and TRBJ2-3; D might be TRBD2 (5 bases). Germline V gene data show CDR1 as SGHTA and CDR2 as FQGTGA. V lost 6 bases, J lost 4 bases, and 11 bases lay in between. This CDR3 is 13 amino acids long. The chain's CDR3 is CASSQTGADTQYF. The CDR3 DNA reads TGTGCCAGCAGTCAGACCGGGGCAGATACGCAGTATTTT. The full variable domain, completed using reference TRBV7-3 and TRBJ2-3, is GAGVSQTPSNKVTEKGKYVELRCDPISGHTALYWYRQSLGQGPEFLIYFQGTGAADDSGLPNDRFFAVRPEGSVSTLKIQRTERGDSAVYLCASSQTGADTQYFGPGTRLTVL.

CDR3 coding DNA: TGTGCCATCAGTGAGGGACTAGCGGGAACCTACGAGCAGTACTTC. It is translated as CAISEGLAGTYEQYF. The V call is TRBV10-3, the J call TRBJ2-7; TRBD2 matches at 12 bases. Germline loops: CDR1 ENHRY, CDR2 SYGVKD. CDR3 length equals 15 residues. The V segment lost 2 bases and the J segment 2 bases; nucleotides outside the gene matches: 1.

This chain links TRBV7-8 with TRBJ2-1; 8 bases agree with TRBD2. V dropped 1 base and J dropped 1; count of bases not matched to a gene: 3. This CDR3 is built from 16 residues. CDR1 is SGHVS, CDR2 FQNEAQ, per germline. As DNA, the CDR3 is TGTGCCAGCAGCTTAGTCGCTAGCGGGTCCTACAATGAGCAGTTCTTC. Translation: CASSLVASGSYNEQFF.

The chain is built from TRBV7-3 and TRBJ2-3; possible D gene TRBD2, 6 bases. Germline assignment: CDR1 SGHTA and CDR2 FQGTGA. This CDR3 region has 13 residues. Trimming pared 8 bases from V and 2 bases from J, leaving 11 bases between. This CDR3 is CASRRGPTDTQYF. DNA of the CDR3: TGTGCCAGCCGGCGGGGCCCCACAGATACGCAGTATTTT.

The V call is TRBV6-5, the J call TRBJ1-2, with D hard to call. This CDR3 has 13 amino acids. The V end was cut by 2 bases, the J end by 4 bases, with 8 bases between. Per the germline V gene, CDR1 is MNHEY and CDR2 is SVGAGI. The CDR3 here is CASSYGQAYGYTF. CDR3 DNA sequence: TGTGCCAGCAGTTACGGGCAGGCCTATGGCTACACCTTC.

This chain uses TRBV7-2 with TRBJ2-5, with TRBD2 matching over 11 bases. Germline trimming cut 1 base from V and 5 bases from J; bases unmatched to any gene: 9. Germline V gene sequence: CDR1 SGHTA, CDR2 FQGNSA. CDR3 length equals 17 residues. In DNA, the CDR3 is TGTGCCAGCAGCTTAGACCGGCTAGCGGGAGGAGGGGAGACCCAGTACTTC. The encoded protein is CASSLDRLAGGGETQYF.

J is TRBJ1-6 and V is TRBV3-1 (or the pseudogene TRBV3-2), with 10 bases identical to TRBD1. Germline V CDR1 and CDR2: LGHDT, YNNKEL (reference sequence). The CDR3 is 16 residues long. V lost 5 bases to trimming and J lost 9 bases; unmatched junction nucleotides: 10. CDR3 sequence (DNA): TGTGCCAGCAGCTCTCTCGGACAGGGGGGAGGTTCACCCCTCCACTTT. Translation gives CASSSLGQGGGSPLHF.

This clone was observed a handful of times. CDR3: CASIRERNTEAFF. The DNA of the CDR3 is TGTGCCAGCATTAGGGAACGGAACACTGAAGCTTTCTTT. V gene TRBV2 combines with J gene TRBJ1-1, with D hard to call. The CDR3 contains 13 residues. In germline, CDR1 is SNHLY, CDR2 FYNNEI. Trimming cost V 7 bases and J 1 base, with 10 bases left between them.

The chain has TRBV5-4 and TRBJ1-2, with 8 bases fitting TRBD1. The CDR3 sequence is 15 residues long. The J segment lost 2 bases and the V segment lost 4 bases, leaving 7 bases of the junction unmatched. The germline CDR1 and CDR2 sequences are SGHNT and YYREEE (reference sequence). CDR3 nucleotide sequence: TGTGCCAGCAGCGAAAACCAGGGGGCGAACTATGGCTACACCTTC. Its translation is CASSENQGANYGYTF.

The chain recombines TRBV6-2 or TRBV6-3 with TRBJ2-3; a possible D gene is TRBD2 (6 bases). This CDR3 comprises 15 residues. CDR1 MNHEY and CDR2 SVGEGT come from the germline V gene. Trimming pared 3 bases from V and 4 bases from J, leaving 14 bases between. The CDR3 nucleotides read TGTGCCAGCAGTTATAACGGGGGATCGCCAGATACGCAGTATTTT. This sequence encodes CASSYNGGSPDTQYF.

This clone occurred once. The chain employs TRBV24-1 and TRBJ2-1; 9 bases line up with TRBD1. This CDR3 is 17 amino acids long. Germline V gene lookup returns CDR1 KGHDR and CDR2 SFDVKD. The J segment lost 9 bases and the V segment lost 3 bases, leaving 14 bases of the junction unmatched. The DNA of the CDR3 is TGTGCCACCAGTGATGCTAGGACAGGGGTGAGGGGGCCTGAGCAGTTCTTC. Its translation is CATSDARTGVRGPEQFF.

The J gene is TRBJ1-2, the V gene TRBV27; D remains unclear. The V and J ends lost 2 bases and 4 bases respectively, with 11 bases between them. Per the germline V gene, CDR1 is MNHEY and CDR2 is SMNVEV (reference sequence). The length of the CDR3 is 14 residues. The CDR3 loop is CASSLEGPTYGYTF. The CDR3 bases are TGTGCCAGCAGTTTAGAGGGTCCTACCTATGGCTACACCTTC.

The chain joins TRBV9 to TRBJ2-7; 8 positions agree with TRBD2. The CDR3 sequence is 15 residues long. The V gene end was trimmed by 4 bases and the J gene end by 6 bases; junction bases not matched to a gene: 12. Germline V lookup: CDR1 SGDLS, CDR2 YYNGEE. CDR3 nucleotides: TGTGCCAGCAGCCCTAACTCAGGACTAGCCACCGAGCAGTACTTC. As protein: CASSPNSGLATEQYF.

The chain links TRBV24-1 to TRBJ2-3; 12 nucleotides agree with TRBD2. This CDR3 comprises 17 residues. Germline lookup yields CDR1 KGHDR and CDR2 SFDVKD. The trim removed 5 bases at V and 4 bases at J, leaving 9 bases unmatched. CDR3 DNA sequence: TGTGCCACCAGTGGTAGGACTAGCGGGACTTCCCCAGATACGCAGTATTTT. This encodes CATSGRTSGTSPDTQYF.

The chain is built from TRBV11-3 and TRBJ1-4; no firm D call. CDR3 length equals 14 residues. V lost 5 bases, J lost 7 bases, and 14 bases lay in between. Germline assignment: CDR1 SGHNT and CDR2 YENEEA. The CDR3 reads CASSLDAEREKLFF. CDR3 DNA sequence: TGTGCCAGCAGCCTCGACGCCGAGCGTGAAAAACTGTTTTTT.

The chain links TRBV29-1 to TRBJ2-1; D tentatively fits TRBD1 or TRBD2 (6 bases each). The CDR3 consists of 11 residues. Germline CDR1 SQVTM, CDR2 ANQGSEA. V lost 4 bases and J lost 8, with 9 bases in between. This chain's CDR3 is CSVGGAYEQFF. The CDR3 nucleotides are TGCAGCGTTGGGGGGGCCTATGAGCAGTTCTTC.

The chain is built from TRBV7-2 and TRBJ2-1, with a tentative D call TRBD2 (7 bases). V dropped 0 bases and J dropped 6 bases, with 27 bases sitting between them. The CDR3 is made up of 20 amino acids. Germline lookup yields CDR1 SGHTA and CDR2 FQGNSA. CDR3 protein: CASSLAFGVGAGVGSNEQFF. The DNA for the CDR3 is TGTGCCAGCAGCTTAGCGTTCGGCGTGGGGGCGGGAGTGGGGTCCAATGAGCAGTTCTTC.

The genes are TRBV5-4 and TRBJ2-3, with D perhaps matching TRBD2 (5 bases). V dropped 4 bases and J dropped 0 bases, with 12 bases sitting between them. Germline CDR1 is SGHNT and CDR2 is YYREEE (reference sequence). The CDR3 totals 15 residues. For the CDR3, the DNA is TGTGCCAGCAGCACGGCCACGGGGAGCACAGATACGCAGTATTTT. It is translated as CASSTATGSTDTQYF.

The V and J genes are TRBV6-1 and TRBJ1-1; 9 nucleotides match TRBD1. Germline CDR1 reads MNHNS; CDR2 reads SASEGT. Germline trimming cut 2 bases from V and 3 bases from J; bases unmatched to any gene: 13. The CDR3 is made up of 18 amino acids. The CDR3 DNA sequence: TGTGCCAGCAGTGAAACTTTCCTTAGGCGGGACAGGGACACTGAAGCTTTCTTT. Translation: CASSETFLRRDRDTEAFF.

This clone occurred a few times. The gene calls are TRBV7-2 and TRBJ1-2; no clear D gene. Germline loops: CDR1 SGHTA, CDR2 FQGNSA. The CDR3 length is 14 residues. Trimming removed 1 base from V and 4 bases from J, with 10 bases in between. Here the CDR3 DNA reads TGTGCCAGCAGCTTAGGATGGCAGTCCTATGGCTACACCTTC. It codes for CASSLGWQSYGYTF. The variable domain in full, completed from reference TRBV7-2 and TRBJ1-2, reads GAGVSQSPSNKVTEKGKDVELRCDPISGHTALYWYRQSLGQGLEFLIYFQGNSAPDKSGLPSDRFSAERTGGSVSTLTIQRTQQEDSAVYLCASSLGWQSYGYTFGSGTRLTVV.

The CDR3: CASSQDRGHRGYTF. The DNA for the CDR3 is TGTGCCAGCAGCCAGGACAGGGGCCATAGGGGCTACACCTTC. The genes are TRBV7-2 and TRBJ1-2; 9 bases fit TRBD1. Trimming cost V 5 bases and J 8 bases; bases outside gene matches: 9. The CDR3 has 14 amino acids. Per the germline V gene, CDR1 is SGHTA and CDR2 is FQGNSA.

The chain has TRBV11-3 and TRBJ2-7; D gene uncertain. Germline V gives CDR1 SGHNT, CDR2 YENEEA. The germline V and J ends were trimmed by 5 bases and 6 bases, with 11 bases remaining between them. The CDR3 consists of 12 residues. DNA for the CDR3: TGTGCCAGCAGCCCAATTTTTGGCGAGCAGTACTTC. Protein: CASSPIFGEQYF.

This chain joins TRBV4-3 and TRBJ2-7; possible D gene TRBD1, 6 bases. The germline V and J ends were trimmed by 7 bases and 1 base, with 20 bases remaining between them. This CDR3 spans 16 amino acids. The germline gives CDR1 LGHNA, CDR2 YSLEER. This CDR3 reads CASNPPLRGLSYEQYF. CDR3 nucleotides: TGCGCCAGCAACCCTCCCCTCAGGGGTCTATCCTACGAGCAGTACTTC.

CDR3 loop: CASSKRTGQETQYF. DNA of the CDR3: TGTGCCAGCAGTAAAAGGACCGGGCAAGAGACCCAGTACTTC. V usage is TRBV6-5 and J usage is TRBJ2-5; D unclear. The CDR3 sequence is 14 residues long. Trimming cost V 5 bases and J 2 bases, with 12 bases left between them. Germline CDR1 is MNHEY and CDR2 is SVGAGI.

This chain links TRBV15 with TRBJ2-7; D ambiguous. The V end was cut by 0 bases, the J end by 3 bases, with 12 bases between. Germline V CDR1 and CDR2: LNHNV, YYDKDF (reference sequence). This CDR3 has 15 residues. The CDR3 nucleotides read TGTGCCACCAGCAGAGATAGGTACAGATTCTACGAGCAGTACTTC. Translated: CATSRDRYRFYEQYF.

This clone came up a few times. V is TRBV5-1 and J is TRBJ2-1; TRBD2 agrees at 11 bases. This CDR3 is built from 16 residues. In germline, CDR1 is SGHRS, CDR2 YFSETQ. Trimming took 0 bases from V and 6 from J; bases not matched to a gene: 5. As DNA, the CDR3 is TGCGCCAGCAGCTTGGGTCTAGCGGGAGGCCTCAATGAGCAGTTCTTC. Translated: CASSLGLAGGLNEQFF. Based on the CDR3 plus reference TRBV5-1 and TRBJ2-1, the full variable domain is KAGVTQTPRYLIKTRGQQVTLSCSPISGHRSVSWYQQTPGQGLQFLFEYFSETQRNKGNFPGRFSGRQFSNSRSEMNVSTLELGDSALYLCASSLGLAGGLNEQFFGPGTRLTVL.

The gene calls are TRBV7-3 and TRBJ2-3; 7 nucleotides line up with TRBD2. The germline CDR1 and CDR2 sequences are SGHTA and FQGTGA. V was pared by 8 bases and J by 5 bases, with 4 bases of the junction left unmatched. The CDR3 has 12 residues. The CDR3 DNA follows: TGTGCCAGCGGGAGGGTTGGAGATACGCAGTATTTT. This codes for CASGRVGDTQYF.

This clone showed up just once. This rearrangement joins TRBV2 to TRBJ1-3; no definite D call. Germline loops: CDR1 SNHLY, CDR2 FYNNEI. This CDR3 has 12 residues. With 7 bases removed from V and 3 bases from J, the gap between germline ends came to 7 bases. The CDR3 spells CASKDRGNTIYF. In nucleotides, the CDR3 is TGTGCCAGCAAGGACCGTGGAAACACCATATATTTT.

J is TRBJ2-5 and V is TRBV5-4; D might be TRBD2 (6 bases). CDR1 and CDR2 from the germline V gene are SGHNT and YYREEE (reference sequence). This CDR3 has 15 amino acids. The ends were cut back, 2 bases at V and 4 bases at J, with 15 bases in the middle. The CDR3 DNA sequence: TGTGCCAGCAGCTTACCGGGAGAAAGGAGAGAGACCCAGTACTTC. This gives the protein CASSLPGERRETQYF.

The chain couples TRBV7-3 to TRBJ2-3; 13 nucleotides align to TRBD2. Trimming cost V 5 bases and J 3 bases; bases outside gene matches: 5. This CDR3 contains 16 residues. Germline CDR1 reads SGHTA; CDR2 reads FQGTGA. The CDR3 coding sequence is TGTGCCAGCAGCCGAACTAGCGGGAGGGGAACAGATACGCAGTATTTT. This sequence encodes CASSRTSGRGTDTQYF.